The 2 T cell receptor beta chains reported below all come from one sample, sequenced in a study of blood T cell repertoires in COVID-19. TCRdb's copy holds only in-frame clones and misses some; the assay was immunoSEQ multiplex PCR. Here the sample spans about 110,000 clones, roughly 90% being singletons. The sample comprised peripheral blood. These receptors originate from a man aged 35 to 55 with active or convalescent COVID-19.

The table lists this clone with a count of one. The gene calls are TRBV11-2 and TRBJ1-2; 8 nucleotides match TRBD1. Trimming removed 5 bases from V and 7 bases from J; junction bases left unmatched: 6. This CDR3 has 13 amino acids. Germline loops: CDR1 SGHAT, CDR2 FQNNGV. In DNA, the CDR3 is TGTGCCAGCAGCCATAGACAGGGGTTTGGCTACACCTTC. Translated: CASSHRQGFGYTF.

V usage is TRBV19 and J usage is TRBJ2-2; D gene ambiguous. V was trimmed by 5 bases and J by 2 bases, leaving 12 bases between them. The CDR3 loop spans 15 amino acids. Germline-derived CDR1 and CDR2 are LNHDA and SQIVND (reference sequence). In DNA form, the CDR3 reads TGTGCCAGTAGTTTAGGGCTGTACAACACCGGGGAGCTGTTTTTT. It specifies CASSLGLYNTGELFF.